A single sample is the source of the 23 T cell receptor beta chains below, sequenced in a study of blood T cells in healthy people across ages. The use of a sample-barcoded 5' primer and a J-beta primer mix characterized a second PCR of roughly 6 to 11 cycles. From the 5' RACE reads, TCRdb called clonotypes with MiXCR, one entry per CDR3 protein. In the table there are some 1.4 million distinct CDR3 sequences, about 43% of which are singletons. What was sequenced was blood. The receptors here all came from a woman younger than 35 in good health.

This chain links TRBV6-1 with TRBJ1-2, with 10 bases lining up with TRBD1. The germline CDR1 and CDR2 sequences are MNHNS and SASEGT. V lost 3 bases, J lost 3 bases, and 4 bases stayed unmatched. The CDR3 is 15 amino acids. CDR3 bases: TGTGCCAGCAGTGAGGGGACAGGGGTTCACTATGGCTACACCTTC. It is translated as CASSEGTGVHYGYTF.

This clonotype was found many times. The chain carries TRBV4-2 and TRBJ2-4, with D perhaps matching TRBD1 (5 bases). The CDR3 totals 17 residues. V was trimmed by 0 bases and J by 0 bases, leaving 12 bases between them. Germline values: CDR1 LGHNA, CDR2 YNFKEQ. The CDR3 reads CASSQEGADLAKNIQYF. The CDR3 nucleotides are TGTGCCAGCAGCCAAGAAGGGGCAGACCTAGCCAAAAACATTCAGTACTTC.

This clonotype has a handful of counts. The CDR3 coding sequence is TGTGCCAGCAGCTTGGTACGGGCCTCCCGGGGCTACACCTTC. Its protein is CASSLVRASRGYTF. V usage is TRBV5-5 and J usage is TRBJ1-2; D gene ambiguous. This CDR3 has 14 amino acids. Germline-derived CDR1 and CDR2 are SGHKS and YYEKEE (reference sequence). V was shortened by 0 bases and J by 8 bases, with 14 bases between the two germline ends. Combining the CDR3 with reference TRBV5-5 and TRBJ1-2 gives the whole variable domain DAGVTQSPTHLIKTRGQQVTLRCSPISGHKSVSWYQQVLGQGPQFIFQYYEKEERGRGNFPDRFSARQFPNYSSELNVNALLLGDSALYLCASSLVRASRGYTFGSGTRLTVV.

V usage is TRBV20-1 and J usage is TRBJ1-4; 8 bases match TRBD1. The V and J ends lost 5 bases and 7 bases, in that order; junction bases with no gene match: 9. CDR3 length: 14 amino acids. CDR1 DFQATT and CDR2 SNEGSKA come from the germline V gene (reference sequence). The CDR3 is CSAAQGAASEKLFF. The CDR3 DNA reads as TGCAGTGCTGCGCAGGGGGCGGCAAGTGAAAAACTGTTTTTT.

The J gene is TRBJ1-2, the V gene TRBV29-1; the D is unclear. Germline-derived CDR1 and CDR2 are SQVTM and ANQGSEA. The CDR3 spans 12 residues. Trimming took 1 base from V and 1 from J, leaving 4 bases between them. The CDR3 coding sequence is TGCAGCGTTGAAGTTGGTAACTATGGCTACACCTTC. It encodes CSVEVGNYGYTF.

This clonotype was detected a few times. V usage is TRBV12-3 or TRBV12-4 and J usage is TRBJ2-1; possibly TRBD2 for D (5 bases). With 7 bases removed from V and 5 bases from J, the gap between germline ends came to 12 bases. The CDR3 has 13 amino acids. The CDR3 is CASKGRLDNEQFF. DNA for the CDR3: TGTGCCAGCAAAGGGAGATTGGACAATGAGCAGTTCTTC.

The rearrangement uses TRBV20-1 and TRBJ1-5, with 9 bases fitting TRBD1. Germline V gene lookup returns CDR1 DFQATT and CDR2 SNEGSKA (reference sequence). V dropped 1 base and J dropped 4; count of bases not matched to a gene: 20. This CDR3 is built from 20 residues. The CDR3 DNA is TGCAGTGCTAGAGCCCAGCCTAAGACAGGGGGTTATGGAATTAATCAGCCCCAGCATTTT. Encoded protein: CSARAQPKTGGYGINQPQHF.

Note on this clonotype: Mismatch with germline at one junction end may stem from a read error. The genes are TRBV28 and TRBJ1-2; D is unresolved. This CDR3 has 16 residues. Per the germline V gene, CDR1 is MDHEN and CDR2 is SYDVKM. The CDR3 reads CASSPLLMGPNSGYTF. CDR3 in DNA: TGTGCCAGCAGTCCTCTCTTGATGGGTCCTAACTCTGGCTACACCTTC.

This clonotype was seen a few times. DNA of the CDR3: TGTGCCTCGACCACCGGACCCACCCACGAGGAGCAGTACTTC. It yields the protein CASTTGPTHEEQYF. This chain joins TRBV9 and TRBJ2-5; no clear D gene. Trimming left V 10 bases short and J 11 bases short, with 27 bases between. Per germline, CDR1 SGDLS and CDR2 YYNGEE. This CDR3 comprises 14 residues.

This clonotype was counted only a few times. The V and J genes are TRBV7-8 and TRBJ2-1; perhaps TRBD2 as D (6 bases). Germline CDR1 reads SGHVS; CDR2 reads FQNEAQ. Trimming pared 1 base from V and 0 bases from J, leaving 10 bases between. This CDR3 region has 16 residues. CDR3 amino acids: CASSLGGKSSYNEQFF. The CDR3 DNA sequence: TGTGCCAGCAGCTTAGGCGGGAAGAGCTCCTACAATGAGCAGTTCTTC.

This chain connects TRBV20-1 to TRBJ1-1; no reliable D call. The germline CDR1 and CDR2 sequences are DFQATT and SNEGSKA (reference sequence). Trimming removed 6 bases from V and 1 base from J, with 15 bases in between. The CDR3 has 14 residues. The CDR3 coding sequence is TGCAGTGCGAGAACCGGGCCACCGAACACTGAAGCTTTCTTT. It yields the protein CSARTGPPNTEAFF.

This clonotype turned up a few times. The chain combines TRBV27 with TRBJ2-2; 7 bases align to TRBD1. CDR1 is MNHEY and CDR2 is SMNVEV in the germline V gene (reference sequence). Trimming at V came to 4 bases and at J to 5 bases, leaving 10 bases not matched to a gene. CDR3 length: 16 residues. The DNA of the CDR3 is TGTGCCAGCAGTTCACGATCCGGGACAGAGACCGGGGAGCTGTTTTTT. This translates into CASSSRSGTETGELFF.

This chain connects TRBV9 to TRBJ1-2, with 10 bases matching TRBD1. Germline CDR1 is SGDLS and CDR2 is YYNGEE. The CDR3 has 15 amino acids. J gave up 5 bases and V 4 bases, and 8 bases lay outside the gene matches. CDR3 bases: TGTGCCAGCAGCTTGGGACAGGGGAAGCCTTATGGCTACACCTTC. Encoded protein: CASSLGQGKPYGYTF. The full variable domain, its missing parts supplied by reference TRBV9 and TRBJ1-2, is DSGVTQTPKHLITATGQRVTLRCSPRSGDLSVYWYQQSLDQGLQFLIQYYNGEERAKGNILERFSAQQFPDLHSELNLSSLELGDSALYFCASSLGQGKPYGYTFGSGTRLTVV.

This clonotype was counted between two and nine times. The rearrangement joins TRBV7-2 to TRBJ2-1, with D hard to call. V was cut by 6 bases and J by 0 bases, with 15 bases left in between. Germline lookup yields CDR1 SGHTA and CDR2 FQGNSA. The CDR3 covers 16 residues. CDR3 nucleotides: TGTGCCAGCAGGAACGCCGGCACGAGCTCCTACAATGAGCAGTTCTTC. Protein: CASRNAGTSSYNEQFF.

The V gene is TRBV20-1, the J gene TRBJ2-5; unclear D gene. The tail of the sequence fits TRBJ2-7 better, so the J call may be wrong. The CDR3 has 15 amino acids. Germline CDR1 and CDR2: DFQATT and SNEGSKA (reference sequence). CDR3 sequence: CSAPPVSARPYEQYF. The CDR3 DNA is TGCAGTGCCCCACCTGTATCGGCGAGACCCTACGAGCAGTACTTC.

This clonotype came up a few times. The chain joins TRBV21-1 to TRBJ2-3; the table's D call of TRBD1 was not tested on the DNA. TRBV21-1 is reported as a pseudogene. The CDR3 is made up of 18 amino acids. The CDR3 nucleotides read TGTGCCAGCAGCAAAAGGGGGAGGGGAAAGGGGCTCACAGATACGCAGTATTTT. Protein: CASSKRGRGKGLTDTQYF.

As to this clonotype: An end of the junction does not agree with germline; a read error may underlie this. V is TRBV7-2 and J is TRBJ1-2; D is possibly TRBD1 (6 bases). CDR1 is SGHTA, CDR2 FQGNSA, per germline. The CDR3 is 12 residues long. The CDR3 is CPSSPTGSGYTF. For the CDR3, the DNA is TGTCCCAGCAGCCCCACAGGGTCCGGCTACACCTTC.

This sequence joins TRBV5-6 and TRBJ2-7; D is possibly TRBD1 or TRBD2 (5 bases each). This CDR3 contains 14 residues. Trimming pared 6 bases from V and 0 bases from J, leaving 13 bases between. The V gene's germline CDR1 is SGHDT and CDR2 YYEEEE. CDR3 sequence (DNA): TGTGCCAGCACCGTCGGGGCGAACTCCTACGAGCAGTACTTC. Its protein is CASTVGANSYEQYF.

The chain recombines TRBV2 with TRBJ2-3; D ambiguous. V lost 10 bases, J lost 6 bases, and 11 bases lay in between. The length of the CDR3 is 11 residues. CDR1 is SNHLY and CDR2 is FYNNEI in the germline V gene. CDR3 sequence (DNA): TGTGCCACCCAACCCGGGGATACGCAGTATTTT. Translated: CATQPGDTQYF.

The V call is TRBV7-3, the J call TRBJ2-3; 9 bases agree with TRBD2. The ends lost 1 base at V and 6 bases at J; junction bases unmatched: 8. In germline, CDR1 is SGHTA, CDR2 FQGTGA. The CDR3 is 16 amino acids. The CDR3 protein is CASSLMWLAGSDTQYF. The CDR3 DNA reads as TGTGCCAGCAGCTTAATGTGGCTAGCGGGATCGGATACGCAGTATTTT.

The chain recombines TRBV4-2 with TRBJ2-3, with D uncertain. CDR3 size: 16 residues. Between the trimmed V and J ends, which lost 0 bases and 1 base, there was a span of 11 bases. Germline lookup yields CDR1 LGHNA and CDR2 YNFKEQ. CDR3 sequence (DNA): TGTGCCAGCAGCCAAGATGACCCGGCGGGCACAGATACGCAGTATTTT. It is translated as CASSQDDPAGTDTQYF.

This clonotype was seen more than once but under ten times. This chain links TRBV12-3 or TRBV12-4 with TRBJ1-5, with D tentatively TRBD1 (5 bases). The CDR3 consists of 15 residues. V dropped 4 bases and J dropped 4 bases, with 14 bases sitting between them. CDR3 in amino acids: CASSSQGEGNQPQHF. The CDR3 coding sequence is TGTGCCAGCAGTTCCCAGGGTGAGGGGAATCAGCCCCAGCATTTT.

Only a few counts were recorded for this clonotype. The chain carries TRBV12-3 or TRBV12-4 and TRBJ2-3; D tentatively fits TRBD1 or TRBD2 (5 bases each). The length of the CDR3 is 15 residues. V was pared by 3 bases and J by 4 bases, with 14 bases between. Written as DNA, the CDR3 is TGTGCCAGCAGTTTCACGGAGGTGGGGCCAGATACGCAGTATTTT. Its translation: CASSFTEVGPDTQYF.